Shown below are 10 T cell receptor beta chains from a single sample sequenced in a study of cytomegalovirus exposure and HLA in healthy donors. A multiplex PCR was run with 60 Vbeta primers and 13 Jbeta primers. Method: immunoSEQ multiplex PCR; TCRdb's copy keeps in-frame clones and lacks some. This table lists about 140,000 clones. The sequencing sample was made of PBMCs. The receptors originated from a woman between 18 and 29 years old in good health and CMV-seronegative.

This chain joins TRBV5-5 and TRBJ1-2; TRBD1 matches 9 bases. Trimming cost V 1 base and J 4 bases; bases outside gene matches: 11. The CDR3 spans 17 residues. Germline values: CDR1 SGHKS, CDR2 YYEKEE (reference sequence). CDR3 in DNA: TGTGCCAGCAGCTTGTCAACAGGGGGCTTTTTAATCTATGGCTACACCTTC. It translates to CASSLSTGGFLIYGYTF.

The chain has TRBV4-3 and TRBJ1-2, with a possible D match to TRBD1 (5 bases). CDR1 is LGHNA and CDR2 is YSLEER in the germline V gene. The CDR3 runs to 17 residues. V was shortened by 0 bases and J by 4 bases, with 18 bases between the two germline ends. For the CDR3, the DNA is TGCGCCAGCAGCCAAGACAGGGCCCAAAGCCCGGCCTATGGCTACACCTTC. Its protein product is CASSQDRAQSPAYGYTF.

V and J are TRBV18 and TRBJ2-2; D is unresolved. Germline CDR1 KGHSH, CDR2 LQKENI. Deletions cut 2 bases from V and 1 base from J, with 11 bases between. The CDR3 contains 16 residues. The CDR3 sequence is CASSPTSTGNTGELFF. CDR3 sequence (DNA): TGTGCCAGCTCACCAACCTCGACTGGGAACACCGGGGAGCTGTTTTTT. The variable domain in full, with the rest retrieved from reference TRBV18 and TRBJ2-2, is NAGVMQNPRHLVRRRGQEARLRCSPMKGHSHVYWYRQLPEEGLKFMVYLQKENIIDESGMPKERFSAEFPKEGPSILRIQQVVRGDSAAYFCASSPTSTGNTGELFFGEGSRLTVL.

The V gene is TRBV13, the J gene TRBJ2-2; 10 nucleotides match TRBD2. Germline CDR1 is PRHDT and CDR2 is FYEKMQ (reference sequence). The CDR3 has 16 residues. V shed 0 bases and J 2 bases; nucleotides not matched to a gene: 0. The CDR3 nucleotides read TGTGCCAGCAGCTTAGGACTAGCGGGAAACACCGGGGAGCTGTTTTTT. This translates into CASSLGLAGNTGELFF.

The chain's CDR3 is CASSIDGLPSGNTIYF. The CDR3 nucleotides are TGTGCCAGTAGTATTGATGGGCTCCCCTCTGGAAACACCATATATTTT. The J gene is TRBJ1-3, the V gene TRBV19; D is unclear. V lost 3 bases, J lost 0 bases, and 12 bases lay in between. Germline assignment: CDR1 LNHDA and CDR2 SQIVND (reference sequence). CDR3 length: 16 residues.

The rearrangement joins TRBV2 to TRBJ2-7; 9 bases are shared with TRBD1. CDR1 and CDR2 (germline): SNHLY, FYNNEI. The CDR3 runs to 16 residues. The trim removed 0 bases at V and 3 bases at J, leaving 6 bases unmatched. The CDR3 protein is CASSEASRTGDYEQYV. CDR3 sequence (DNA): TGTGCCAGCAGTGAAGCGAGTAGGACAGGGGACTACGAGCAGTACGTC.

This CDR3 reads CAISPSSGYYEQYF. Here the CDR3 DNA reads TGTGCCATCAGTCCTTCTAGCGGTTACTACGAGCAGTACTTC. The chain is built from TRBV10-3 and TRBJ2-7; 7 bases match TRBD2. V was clipped by 5 bases and J by 3 bases; unmatched bases: 7. The CDR3 has 14 amino acids. CDR1 and CDR2 (germline): ENHRY, SYGVKD.

The rearrangement links TRBV10-3 to TRBJ2-7, with D possibly matching TRBD1 (6 bases). The CDR3 runs 13 residues. Per germline, CDR1 ENHRY and CDR2 SYGVKD. The ends were cut back, 7 bases at V and 3 bases at J, with 13 bases in the middle. The CDR3 DNA follows: TGTGCCATCAATTACAGGGAAAGCTACGAGCAGTACTTC. Translation: CAINYRESYEQYF.

The rearrangement joins TRBV5-5 to TRBJ2-3; 10 bases fit TRBD2. Looked up from germline, CDR1 is SGHKS and CDR2 is YYEKEE (reference sequence). V lost 5 bases, J lost 3 bases, and 18 bases stayed unmatched. This CDR3 region has 19 residues. The DNA of the CDR3 is TGTGCCAGCAGTCGGCCCCGTGCGGGACTAGCGCTGGGGACAGATACGCAGTATTTT. Translated: CASSRPRAGLALGTDTQYF.

The CDR3 DNA reads TGTGCCAGCAGCTTAGATAGCGGGAGTGTAAACATTCAGTACTTC. Its protein is CASSLDSGSVNIQYF. The rearrangement links TRBV7-2 to TRBJ2-4, with 9 bases lining up with TRBD2. The trim removed 1 base at V and 6 bases at J, leaving 4 bases unmatched. CDR1 SGHTA and CDR2 FQGNSA come from the germline V gene. The CDR3 runs to 15 residues.